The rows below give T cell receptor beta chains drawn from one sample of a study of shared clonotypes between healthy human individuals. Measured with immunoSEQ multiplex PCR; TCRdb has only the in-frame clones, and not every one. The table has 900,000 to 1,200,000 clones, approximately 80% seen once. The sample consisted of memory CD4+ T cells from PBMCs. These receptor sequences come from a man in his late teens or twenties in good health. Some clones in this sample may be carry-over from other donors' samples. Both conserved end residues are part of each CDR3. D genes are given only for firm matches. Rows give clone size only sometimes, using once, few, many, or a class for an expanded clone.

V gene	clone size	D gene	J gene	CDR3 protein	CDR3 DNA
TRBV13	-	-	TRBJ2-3	CASSLGLAHRDTQYF	TGTGCCAGCAGCTTAGGGCTAGCGCACAGGGATACGCAGTATTTT
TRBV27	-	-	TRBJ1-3	CASSLTGAGNTIYF	TGTGCCAGCAGTTTAACCGGGGCTGGAAACACCATATATTTT
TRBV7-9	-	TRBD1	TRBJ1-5	CASSSDRDGNQPQHF	TGTGCCAGCAGCTCGGACAGGGATGGCAATCAGCCCCAGCATTTT
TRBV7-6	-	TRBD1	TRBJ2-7	CASSPGTGISYEQYF	TGTGCCAGCAGCCCCGGGACAGGGATATCCTACGAGCAGTACTTC
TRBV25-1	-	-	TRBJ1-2	CASSQPTGGGYTF	TGTGCCAGCAGTCAACCGACGGGAGGAGGCTACACCTTC
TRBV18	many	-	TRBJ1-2	CASSPPDYGYTF	TGTGCCAGCTCACCACCAGACTATGGCTACACCTTC
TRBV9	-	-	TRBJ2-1	CASSVESSPYNEQFF	TGTGCCAGCAGCGTTGAGTCTAGCCCCTACAATGAGCAGTTCTTC
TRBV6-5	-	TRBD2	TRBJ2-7	CASSYVGTSREQYF	TGTGCCAGCAGTTATGTGGGGACTAGCAGGGAGCAGTACTTC
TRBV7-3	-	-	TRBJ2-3	CASSPTGDTQYF	TGTGCCAGCAGCCCTACCGGAGATACGCAGTATTTT
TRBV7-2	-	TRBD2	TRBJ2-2	CATRLAGLTGELFF	TGTGCCACCCGACTAGCGGGACTTACCGGGGAGCTGTTTTTT
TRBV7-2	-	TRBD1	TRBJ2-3	CASSQDRADTQYF	TGTGCCAGCAGCCAAGACAGGGCAGATACGCAGTATTTT
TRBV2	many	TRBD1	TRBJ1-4	CASSEGQGSAGSPLFF	TGTGCCAGCAGTGAGGGACAGGGGAGTGCCGGCTCACCCTTGTTTTTT
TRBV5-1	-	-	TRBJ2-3	CASARGATDTQYF	TGCGCCAGTGCCCGAGGGGCCACAGATACGCAGTATTTT
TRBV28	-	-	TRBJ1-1	CASSLGGRGDTEAFF	TGTGCCAGCAGTTTAGGGGGCAGGGGAGATACTGAAGCTTTCTTT
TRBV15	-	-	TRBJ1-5	CATSRVRQPQHF	TGTGCCACCAGCAGAGTTCGCCAGCCCCAGCATTTT
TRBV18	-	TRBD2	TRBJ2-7	CASSPTQGLAGEQYF	TGTGCCAGCTCACCTACCCAGGGACTAGCGGGCGAGCAGTACTTC
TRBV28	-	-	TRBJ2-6	CASSLVGLSGANVLTF	TGTGCCAGCAGTTTGGTCGGACTCTCGGGGGCCAACGTCCTGACTTTC
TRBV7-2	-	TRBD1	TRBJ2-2	CASSRRQGGTGELFF	TGTGCCAGCAGCCGACGACAGGGGGGGACCGGGGAGCTGTTTTTT
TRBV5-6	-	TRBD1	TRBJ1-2	CASSLSTGTGTGYTF	TGTGCCAGCAGCCTCTCAACCGGGACAGGGACTGGCTACACCTTC
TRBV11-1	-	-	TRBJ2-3	CASSRSTTDTQYF	TGTGCCAGCAGCAGGTCAACCACAGATACGCAGTATTTT
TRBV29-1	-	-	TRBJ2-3	CSVQGNPSSAQYF	TGCAGCGTTCAGGGGAATCCCTCAAGTGCGCAGTATTTT
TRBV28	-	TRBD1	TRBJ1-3	CASRGTGGPRISGNTIYF	TGTGCCAGCAGGGGGACAGGGGGCCCTAGAATCTCTGGAAACACCATATATTTT
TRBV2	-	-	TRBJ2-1	CASSVSDNEQFF	TGTGCCAGCTCGGTGTCCGACAATGAGCAGTTCTTC
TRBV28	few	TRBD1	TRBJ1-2	CASSLRSTGNYGYTF	TGTGCCAGCAGTTTACGCTCGACAGGGAACTATGGCTACACCTTC
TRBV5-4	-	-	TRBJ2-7	CATSPTGSPYNDEQYF	TGTGCCACCTCTCCAACAGGGTCACCCTATAACGACGAGCAGTACTTC
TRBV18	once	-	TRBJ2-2	CASSPRFTKNTGELFF	TGTGCCAGCTCACCACGATTCACAAAGAACACCGGGGAGCTGTTTTTT
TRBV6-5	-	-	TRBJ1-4	CASSIRSEEKLFF	TGTGCCAGCAGCATAAGAAGCGAGGAAAAACTGTTTTTT
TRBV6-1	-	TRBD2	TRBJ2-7	CASGAGVNSYEQYF	TGCGCCAGCGGAGCGGGAGTGAACTCCTACGAGCAGTACTTC
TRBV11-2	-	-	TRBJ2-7	CASSLEYEQYF	TGTGCCAGCAGCCTAGAGTACGAGCAGTACTTC
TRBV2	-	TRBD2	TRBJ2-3	CASRGRAGDTQYF	TGTGCCAGCAGAGGGAGGGCAGGAGATACGCAGTATTTT
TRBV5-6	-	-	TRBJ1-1	CASSPRPSRANTEAFF	TGTGCCAGCAGCCCGCGCCCTTCACGAGCTAACACTGAAGCTTTCTTT
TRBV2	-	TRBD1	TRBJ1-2	CASRYRGGDYGYTF	TGTGCCAGCAGGTACAGGGGCGGGGACTATGGCTACACCTTC
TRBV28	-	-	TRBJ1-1	CASSRNRYTEAFF	TGTGCCAGCAGTCGGAATCGATACACTGAAGCTTTCTTT
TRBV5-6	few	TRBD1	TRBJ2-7	CASSAAKIGQGVYEQYF	TGTGCCAGCAGCGCGGCGAAAATAGGACAGGGGGTCTACGAGCAGTACTTC
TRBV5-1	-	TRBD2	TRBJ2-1	CASSLIPSGTSTFSEQFF	TGCGCCAGCAGCTTGATCCCCTCCGGGACTAGTACGTTTAGTGAGCAGTTCTTC
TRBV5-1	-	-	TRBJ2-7	CASSLETVRSYEQYF	TGCGCCAGCAGCTTGGAGACGGTCCGCTCCTACGAGCAGTACTTC
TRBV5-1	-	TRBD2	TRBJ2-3	CASSSLAGASDTQYF	TGCGCCAGCAGCTCACTAGCGGGAGCGTCAGATACGCAGTATTTT
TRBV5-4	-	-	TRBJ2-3	CATKTGTKYTDTQYF	TGTGCCACCAAGACCGGGACCAAGTACACAGATACGCAGTATTTT
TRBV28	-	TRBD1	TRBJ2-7	CASRRDRADEQYF	TGTGCCAGCAGAAGGGACAGGGCCGACGAGCAGTACTTC
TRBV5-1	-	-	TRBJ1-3	CASSLEYGNTIYF	TGCGCCAGCAGCTTGGAATACGGAAACACCATATATTTT
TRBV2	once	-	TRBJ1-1	CASSGQELEAFF	TGTGCCAGCAGTGGACAGGAGCTGGAAGCTTTCTTT
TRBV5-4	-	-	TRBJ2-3	CASSLELTAADTQYF	TGTGCCAGCAGCTTGGAACTTACCGCCGCAGATACGCAGTATTTT
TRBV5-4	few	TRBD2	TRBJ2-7	CASSVPSGRALTYEQYF	TGTGCCAGCAGCGTGCCTAGCGGGAGGGCCCTAACCTACGAGCAGTACTTC